Following are 29 T cell receptor beta chains from one sample sequenced in a study of T-cell reconstitution after alpha-beta-depleted transplantation in children. Preparation of the TCRbeta library used unique molecular identifiers. TCRdb processed the PCR reads anew with MiXCR; each CDR3 protein has one entry. The sample consists of 530,000 or so distinct CDR3 sequences, about a quarter of them appearing once. The material sequenced was PBMCs, taken before TCRalphabeta/CD19-depleted stem cell transplant. These receptor sequences come from a boy younger than two with Wiskott-Aldrich syndrome, due to receive a stem cell transplant.

The chain carries TRBV28 and TRBJ2-5, with 7 positions matching TRBD1. Trimming took 8 bases from V and 6 from J; bases not matched to a gene: 9. Per the germline V gene, CDR1 is MDHEN and CDR2 is SYDVKM. This CDR3 has 13 amino acids. This chain's CDR3 is CASSEGAAQTQYF. The DNA of the CDR3 is TGTGCCAGCTCCGAGGGGGCCGCGCAGACCCAGTACTTC.

The rearrangement uses TRBV6-2 or TRBV6-3 and TRBJ2-1; D remains unclear. Germline V lookup: CDR1 MNHEY, CDR2 SVGEGT. This CDR3 has 14 residues. Trimming pared 0 bases from V and 8 bases from J, leaving 11 bases between. The CDR3 DNA is TGTGCCAGCAGTTACTCGTCCGTCCGTCATGAGCAGTTCTTC. This encodes CASSYSSVRHEQFF.

The chain has TRBV9 and TRBJ2-7; the D gene is possibly TRBD2 (5 bases). Germline V gene sequence: CDR1 SGDLS, CDR2 YYNGEE. This CDR3 is built from 16 residues. Trimming took off 4 bases at V and 4 bases at J, with 21 bases between the two ends. CDR3 loop: CASSPLGTSPRYEQYF. The CDR3 DNA follows: TGTGCCAGCAGCCCCCTCGGAACTAGTCCTCGTTACGAGCAGTACTTC.

This clonotype was seen a handful of times. The chain couples TRBV5-1 to TRBJ2-7; a weak D match, TRBD2 (6 bases). Trimming removed 4 bases from V and 2 bases from J, with 13 bases in between. From germline, CDR1 is SGHRS and CDR2 YFSETQ. The CDR3 sequence is 14 residues long. CDR3 amino acids: CASSRSGTTYEQYF. The CDR3 nucleotides read TGCGCCAGCAGCCGTAGCGGAACTACCTACGAGCAGTACTTC.

J is TRBJ1-1 and V is TRBV11-1; 10 nucleotides line up with TRBD1. Germline loops: CDR1 SGHAT, CDR2 FQDESV (reference sequence). Trimming took 4 bases from V and 8 from J; bases not matched to a gene: 4. The CDR3 is made up of 13 amino acids. The CDR3 DNA sequence: TGTGCCAGCAGCTCGACAGGGGGCGCCGAAGCTTTCTTT. Amino acids: CASSSTGGAEAFF.

The rearrangement uses TRBV5-1 and TRBJ2-5; D is ambiguous. Trimming pared 1 base from V and 3 bases from J, leaving 10 bases between. Germline V gene lookup returns CDR1 SGHRS and CDR2 YFSETQ. The CDR3 consists of 14 residues. CDR3 DNA: TGCGCCAGCAGCTTGAAGGCGGCAGAAGAGACCCAGTACTTC. This gives the protein CASSLKAAEETQYF.

The chain couples TRBV12-3 or TRBV12-4 to TRBJ2-2, with 7 bases matching TRBD1. Germline trimming cut 6 bases from V and 3 bases from J; bases unmatched to any gene: 7. CDR3 length: 15 amino acids. CDR3 nucleotide sequence: TGTGCCAGCAGACCTAGGGGGCGAGACACCGGGGAGCTGTTTTTT. It yields the protein CASRPRGRDTGELFF.

The chain joins TRBV12-3 or TRBV12-4 to TRBJ1-1; D uncertain. The V end was cut by 3 bases, the J end by 0 bases, with 2 bases between. CDR3 size: 12 residues. The CDR3 loop is CASSFMNTEAFF. CDR3 in DNA: TGTGCCAGCAGTTTTATGAACACTGAAGCTTTCTTT.

A few counts support this clonotype. CDR3 nucleotides: TGTGCCAGCAGCTTAGGGCCACTTCGAGAGCAGTTCTTC. Protein: CASSLGPLREQFF. The rearrangement links TRBV7-9 to TRBJ2-1, with D hard to call. CDR1 is SEHNR, CDR2 FQNEAQ, per germline (reference sequence). The V end was cut by 1 base, the J end by 10 bases, with 11 bases between. The CDR3 runs to 13 residues.

This clonotype was counted between two and nine times. The chain employs TRBV20-1 and TRBJ1-1; D might be TRBD1 (5 bases). Germline lookup yields CDR1 DFQATT and CDR2 SNEGSKA (reference sequence). Trimming shortened V by 6 bases and J by 5 bases, and 16 bases separated the two germline ends. This CDR3 has 13 residues. CDR3 in DNA: TGCAGTGCGGGGCCTCCGCCGGGGACTGAAGCTTTCTTT. Translated, it gives CSAGPPPGTEAFF.

This clonotype was counted between two and nine times. V usage is TRBV5-1 and J usage is TRBJ2-3; 12 bases map to TRBD2. After removal of 4 bases from V and 6 bases from J, the junction contained 9 bases not matched to a gene. The CDR3 loop spans 16 amino acids. Germline CDR1 and CDR2: SGHRS and YFSETQ. CDR3 sequence: CASSTGLAGWSDTQYF. In DNA form, the CDR3 reads TGCGCCAGCAGCACAGGACTAGCGGGATGGTCGGATACGCAGTATTTT.

The V and J genes are TRBV20-1 and TRBJ2-7; the match to TRBD2 covers 10 bases. Germline CDR1 is DFQATT and CDR2 is SNEGSKA (reference sequence). The CDR3 runs 13 residues. V gave up 6 bases and J gave up 5 bases; unmatched junction bases: 7. In nucleotides, the CDR3 is TGCAGTGCCCGGGGACTAGCGTACGACGAGCAGTACTTC. Residues: CSARGLAYDEQYF.

This chain links TRBV4-2 with TRBJ2-3; TRBD1 might be the D (7 bases). Trimming removed 3 bases at V and 2 bases at J, with 21 bases between. Germline loops: CDR1 LGHNA, CDR2 YNFKEQ. This CDR3 contains 18 residues. The CDR3 protein is CASSHLLRVEGATDTQYF. CDR3 in DNA: TGTGCCAGCAGCCACCTCCTTAGGGTGGAGGGGGCCACAGATACGCAGTATTTT.

The chain uses TRBV6-1 and TRBJ2-5, with TRBD1 identical over 10 bases. Germline V gives CDR1 MNHNS, CDR2 SASEGT. With V trimmed by 5 bases and J by 7 bases, 4 bases remained unmatched. This CDR3 is 13 amino acids long. CDR3 nucleotide sequence: TGTGCCAGCAGTCGACAGGGGGCCGGGACCCAGTACTTC. Translation gives CASSRQGAGTQYF.

J is TRBJ2-1 and V is TRBV5-1; D unclear. The CDR3 runs 14 residues. The germline V gene has CDR1 SGHRS and CDR2 YFSETQ. Deletions cut 0 bases from V and 7 bases from J, with 11 bases between. The CDR3 is CASSLGARVNEQFF. The CDR3 DNA is TGCGCCAGCAGCTTGGGTGCACGGGTAAATGAGCAGTTCTTC.

Only a few counts were recorded for this clonotype. The genes are TRBV13 and TRBJ2-3; 8 bases are a match to TRBD2. V shed 4 bases and J 5 bases; nucleotides not matched to a gene: 8. This CDR3 comprises 15 residues. Germline V gene data show CDR1 as PRHDT and CDR2 as FYEKMQ (reference sequence). DNA for the CDR3: TGTGCCAGCAGCTCAAGGGGCCTAGCGGGAGATACGCAGTATTTT. This gives the protein CASSSRGLAGDTQYF.

This chain uses TRBV13 with TRBJ2-5; TRBD2 matches 8 bases. This CDR3 has 14 residues. Per germline, CDR1 PRHDT and CDR2 FYEKMQ (reference sequence). The ends lost 5 bases at V and 5 bases at J; junction bases unmatched: 7. CDR3 sequence: CASSPQERGETQYF. The CDR3, as DNA: TGTGCCAGCAGCCCCCAAGAGCGGGGGGAGACCCAGTACTTC.

The V and J genes are TRBV15 and TRBJ2-1; TRBD2 aligns across 13 bases. This CDR3 comprises 17 residues. With 2 bases clipped from V and 5 bases from J, the junction kept 6 bases outside the gene matches. Germline V gives CDR1 LNHNV, CDR2 YYDKDF (reference sequence). CDR3 DNA sequence: TGTGCCACCAGCAGACCTCCGGGACTAGCGGGGAACAATGAGCAGTTCTTC. Its translation is CATSRPPGLAGNNEQFF.

This clonotype was picked up a small number of times. The rearrangement joins TRBV10-3 to TRBJ2-1; 7 bases agree with TRBD2. This CDR3 comprises 15 residues. V was pared by 3 bases and J by 5 bases, with 7 bases of the junction left unmatched. In germline, CDR1 is ENHRY, CDR2 SYGVKD. CDR3 amino acids: CAISDAGEIDNEQFF. The CDR3 region has the DNA TGTGCCATCAGTGACGCGGGAGAGATCGACAATGAGCAGTTCTTC.

The gene calls are TRBV10-2 and TRBJ2-2; tentative D call: TRBD1 (5 bases). Germline lookup yields CDR1 WSHSY and CDR2 SAAADI. The germline V and J ends were trimmed by 7 bases and 6 bases, with 15 bases remaining between them. There are 14 residues in the CDR3. DNA for the CDR3: TGCGCCAGCATAGGGGCAAGTACCGCCGGGGAGCTGTTTTTT. It yields the protein CASIGASTAGELFF.

With regard to this clonotype: At one boundary the junction diverges from the germline segment, which might be a read error. The genes are TRBV18 and TRBJ2-1; no definite D call. The CDR3 length is 16 residues. Germline V gives CDR1 KGHSH, CDR2 LQKENI. The CDR3 sequence is CASLPYSPVFMHEQFF. Written as DNA, the CDR3 is TGTGCCAGCTTACCATATTCACCCGTGTTTATGCATGAGCAGTTCTTC. Full variable domain (outside the CDR3, taken from reference TRBV18 and TRBJ2-1): NAGVMQNPRHLVRRRGQEARLRCSPMKGHSHVYWYRQLPEEGLKFMVYLQKENIIDESGMPKERFSAEFPKEGPSILRIQQVVRGDSAAYFCASLPYSPVFMHEQFFGPGTRLTVL.

This rearrangement joins TRBV5-6 to TRBJ2-7; possibly TRBD2 for D (5 bases). This CDR3 region has 16 residues. Germline lookup yields CDR1 SGHDT and CDR2 YYEEEE. V was shortened by 2 bases and J by 2 bases, with 17 bases between the two germline ends. CDR3 sequence reads: CASSFSDGLYAYEQYF. Here the CDR3 DNA reads TGTGCCAGCAGCTTCTCCGACGGACTCTACGCCTACGAGCAGTACTTC.

This sequence joins TRBV7-8 and TRBJ2-1; D uncertain. The CDR3 has 13 amino acids. CDR1 is SGHVS and CDR2 is FQNEAQ in the germline V gene. Trimming stripped 5 bases from V and 6 bases from J, with 11 bases between. The CDR3 here is CASSLGPFNEQFF. The CDR3, as DNA: TGTGCCAGCAGCCTCGGGCCTTTCAATGAGCAGTTCTTC.

The chain couples TRBV29-1 to TRBJ2-2; no definite D call. This CDR3 region has 13 residues. Deletions cut 4 bases from V and 1 base from J, with 7 bases between. Looked up from germline, CDR1 is SQVTM and CDR2 is ANQGSEA. The CDR3 loop is CSVVRLNTGELFF. Here the CDR3 DNA reads TGCAGCGTTGTTCGGCTGAACACCGGGGAGCTGTTTTTT.

The genes are TRBV5-1 and TRBJ2-1, with TRBD2 matching 7 bases. V shed 7 bases and J 1 base; nucleotides not matched to a gene: 5. The CDR3 is 14 residues long. Germline values: CDR1 SGHRS, CDR2 YFSETQ. CDR3 residues: CASGEGSSYNEQFF. CDR3 bases: TGCGCCAGCGGGGAGGGTAGTTCCTACAATGAGCAGTTCTTC.

The J gene is TRBJ2-7, the V gene TRBV18, with TRBD1 matching 9 bases. Germline V gives CDR1 KGHSH, CDR2 LQKENI. CDR3 size: 14 residues. After removal of 1 base from V and 6 bases from J, the junction contained 4 bases not matched to a gene. This chain's CDR3 is CASSPQQGAGEQYF. In nucleotides, the CDR3 is TGTGCCAGCTCACCACAACAGGGGGCGGGCGAGCAGTACTTC.

This clonotype was counted only a few times. The rearrangement joins TRBV5-1 to TRBJ2-7; D not resolved. This CDR3 has 12 residues. V lost 1 base, J lost 5 bases, and 7 bases lay in between. CDR1 is SGHRS, CDR2 YFSETQ, per germline. The CDR3 DNA reads TGCGCCAGCAGCTTGATTGCTAACGAGCAGTACTTC. Amino acids: CASSLIANEQYF.

The chain combines TRBV29-1 with TRBJ2-7, with D perhaps matching TRBD2 (6 bases). CDR1 and CDR2 (germline): SQVTM, ANQGSEA. V lost 4 bases to trimming and J lost 0 bases, with 10 bases between them. This CDR3 comprises 13 residues. The DNA of the CDR3 is TGCAGCGTTGGAAGGGGACTCTCCTACGAGCAGTACTTC. It yields the protein CSVGRGLSYEQYF.

The CDR3 spells CSARYPTSGTYNEQFF. In DNA, the CDR3 is TGCAGTGCTAGATACCCGACTAGCGGAACCTACAATGAGCAGTTCTTC. The V call is TRBV20-1, the J call TRBJ2-1; 9 bases align to TRBD2. Per the germline V gene, CDR1 is DFQATT and CDR2 is SNEGSKA (reference sequence). The ends lost 2 bases at V and 2 bases at J; junction bases unmatched: 7. This CDR3 is built from 16 residues.